The clone carrying this T cell receptor beta chain was counted a few times. Its antigen is still unknown. Construction of TCR beta libraries was performed using quantitative 5'-RACE with molecular barcodes. TCRdb re-derived calls from the 5' RACE reads in MiXCR, one entry per CDR3 protein. The sample lists over 150,000 distinct CDR3 sequences, roughly 12% occurring once. Unmatched junction bases numbered 10, after V lost 6 bases and J lost 7 bases. The CDR3 spans 16 residues. Germline V gene lookup returns CDR1 MNHNS and CDR2 SASEGT. The source of the sample is a study of CD8 T cells in ankylosing spondylitis. Notes on the study in general: Seemingly distinctive of ankylosing spondylitis blood was a TCR beta motif formed by eight highly homologous variants. Enrichment of disease-linked clones was reportedly significant in matched ankylosing spondylitis synovial fluid.

The chain has TRBV6-1 and TRBJ2-1; 12 bases match TRBD2. The sequencing sample was made of blood, either unsorted or a sorted T cell fraction (not recorded which). This receptor was taken from a male donor with ankylosing spondylitis or in good health (not recorded which). The DNA for the CDR3 is TGTGCCAGCAGCCCTCAGACTAGCGGGAGTATAAATGAGCAGTTCTTC. Protein: CASSPQTSGSINEQFF.